This paragraph covers one T cell receptor (beta chain) sequence. Its antigen is currently unknown. Within the sample, other DNA sequences also encode this same CDR3. The sample is drawn from a study of Ad26.COV2.S vaccination and SARS-CoV-2 variants. Sequencing used immunoSEQ multiplex PCR; TCRdb keeps in-frame clones, though not all of them. The sample yields approximately 450,000 clones, approximately 90% seen once. Stated treatment: about 20 received Ad26.COV2.S at low or high dose, single or two shots; about 5 received placebo; per-sample allocation not given. The study sampled participants on day 63 after the first vaccine or placebo injection. The donor was a Boston adult aged 18-55 years. Study observations and caveats: Substantial breadth was reportedly displayed by spike-specific CD8+ and CD4+ T cell responses after vaccination. Quantification of TCR breadth and depth may have yielded underestimates of total T cell responses.

CDR1 SGHAT and CDR2 FQNNGV come from the germline V gene. V shed 5 bases and J shed 3 bases, with 8 bases lying between them. The CDR3 runs to 13 residues. Material: peripheral blood, obtained in a trial of Ad26.COV2.S vaccine versus placebo. This receptor was taken from a person aged 18 to 59 who received the Ad26.COV2.S COVID-19 vaccine or a placebo. The chain links TRBV11-2 to TRBJ2-1; D is undetermined. The CDR3 protein is CASSPTNYNEQFF. CDR3 DNA sequence: TGTGCCAGCAGCCCGACCAACTACAATGAGCAGTTCTTC.